The rows below give T cell receptor beta chains drawn from one sample of a study of blood T cell repertoires in COVID-19. Some clones are missing from TCRdb's copy, which holds only in-frame ones; the method was immunoSEQ multiplex PCR. The sample contains under 300,000 clones, roughly 87% of which appear only once. Material for sequencing was PBMCs or T cells enriched from blood (not recorded which). These receptors originate from a woman aged 25 to 39 with acute COVID-19. CDR3s include the opening cysteine and the closing phenylalanine or tryptophan. The D gene is left open where the match is weak. Size is stated for part of the rows, as once, few or many counts, or as a class when the clone is expanded.

abundance: NA; d_gene: NA; j_gene: TRBJ2-3; v_gene: TRBV21-1; CDR3aa: CASPKGAGATPDTQYF; CDR3nt: TGTGCCAGCCCCAAAGGGGCGGGGGCGACCCCGGATACGCAGTATTTT
abundance: NA; d_gene: NA; j_gene: TRBJ1-3; v_gene: TRBV15; CDR3aa: CATSQDRSSGNTIYF; CDR3nt: TGTGCCACCAGCCAGGACAGATCTTCTGGAAACACCATATATTTT
abundance: NA; d_gene: TRBD2; j_gene: TRBJ2-3; v_gene: TRBV5-1; CDR3aa: CASSLGLETQYF; CDR3nt: TGCGCCAGCAGCCTGGGACTAGAGACGCAGTATTTT
abundance: NA; d_gene: TRBD1; j_gene: TRBJ2-7; v_gene: TRBV18; CDR3aa: CASSTKTGGSSEQYF; CDR3nt: TGTGCCAGCTCAACGAAGACAGGGGGCTCCTCCGAGCAGTACTTC
abundance: NA; d_gene: NA; j_gene: TRBJ1-3; v_gene: TRBV28; CDR3aa: CATSSGGPGNTIYF; CDR3nt: TGTGCCACCTCGAGCGGAGGCCCTGGAAACACCATATATTTT
abundance: NA; d_gene: NA; j_gene: TRBJ2-5; v_gene: TRBV18; CDR3aa: CASSPYGGVQETQYF; CDR3nt: TGTGCCAGCTCACCTTACGGCGGAGTCCAAGAGACCCAGTACTTC
abundance: once; d_gene: NA; j_gene: TRBJ2-1; v_gene: TRBV20-1; CDR3aa: CSAGRYNEQFF; CDR3nt: TGCAGTGCGGGCCGTTACAATGAGCAGTTCTTC
abundance: few; d_gene: TRBD1; j_gene: TRBJ1-1; v_gene: TRBV5-4; CDR3aa: CASSLGDRGFVTEAFF; CDR3nt: TGTGCCAGCAGCTTGGGGGACAGGGGGTTTGTCACTGAAGCTTTCTTT
abundance: NA; d_gene: NA; j_gene: TRBJ1-2; v_gene: TRBV20-1; CDR3aa: CSGDLLEGYTF; CDR3nt: TGCAGCGGAGACCTACTGGAGGGCTACACCTTC
abundance: NA; d_gene: TRBD2; j_gene: TRBJ2-1; v_gene: TRBV29-1; CDR3aa: CSVDAVDGRKRNEQFF; CDR3nt: TGCAGCGTTGACGCAGTCGACGGGAGGAAGAGGAATGAGCAGTTCTTC
abundance: NA; d_gene: NA; j_gene: TRBJ1-5; v_gene: TRBV5-1; CDR3aa: CASSLVPGSGGGQPQHF; CDR3nt: TGCGCCAGCAGCTTGGTTCCGGGAAGCGGAGGTGGACAGCCCCAGCATTTT
abundance: NA; d_gene: NA; j_gene: TRBJ2-2; v_gene: TRBV5-1; CDR3aa: CASSVQDTTGELFF; CDR3nt: TGCGCCAGCAGCGTACAGGACACCACCGGGGAGCTGTTTTTT
abundance: NA; d_gene: TRBD2; j_gene: TRBJ2-1; v_gene: TRBV4-1; CDR3aa: CASSQTGTSGGPYNEQFF; CDR3nt: TGCGCCAGCAGCCAAACTGGGACTAGCGGGGGACCCTACAATGAGCAGTTCTTC
abundance: once; d_gene: NA; j_gene: TRBJ1-1; v_gene: TRBV7-2; CDR3aa: CASSLNSRTEAFF; CDR3nt: TGTGCCAGCAGCTTAAATAGTCGCACTGAAGCTTTCTTT
abundance: NA; d_gene: NA; j_gene: TRBJ1-1; v_gene: TRBV5-1; CDR3aa: CASSLTSMNTEAFF; CDR3nt: TGCGCCAGCAGCTTGACAAGTATGAACACTGAAGCTTTCTTT
abundance: NA; d_gene: TRBD2; j_gene: TRBJ2-3; v_gene: TRBV9; CDR3aa: CASSGPGGGSTDTQYF; CDR3nt: TGTGCCAGCAGCGGCCCCGGGGGGGGCAGCACAGATACGCAGTATTTT
abundance: NA; d_gene: TRBD2; j_gene: TRBJ2-1; v_gene: TRBV2; CDR3aa: CASSPFGLAGGYEQFF; CDR3nt: TGTGCCAGCAGCCCTTTTGGACTAGCGGGAGGGTATGAGCAGTTCTTC
abundance: few; d_gene: NA; j_gene: TRBJ1-3; v_gene: TRBV9; CDR3aa: CASSVAGTGNTIYF; CDR3nt: TGTGCCAGCAGCGTAGCAGGTACGGGAAACACCATATATTTT
abundance: NA; d_gene: TRBD1; j_gene: TRBJ1-5; v_gene: TRBV7-9; CDR3aa: CASSSDRGGGNQPQHF; CDR3nt: TGTGCCAGCAGTTCCGACAGGGGAGGAGGCAATCAGCCCCAGCATTTT
abundance: NA; d_gene: TRBD1; j_gene: TRBJ1-6; v_gene: TRBV19; CDR3aa: CASSSLDRDGAPLHF; CDR3nt: TGTGCCAGTAGCAGCCTTGACAGGGACGGGGCACCCCTCCACTTT
abundance: NA; d_gene: TRBD2; j_gene: TRBJ2-1; v_gene: TRBV7-9; CDR3aa: CASSSRTSGRNNEQFF; CDR3nt: TGTGCCAGCAGCTCCCGCACTAGCGGGAGGAACAATGAGCAGTTCTTC
abundance: NA; d_gene: TRBD2; j_gene: TRBJ2-2; v_gene: TRBV4-1; CDR3aa: CASSLRLAGNTGELFF; CDR3nt: TGCGCCAGCAGCCTGAGACTAGCGGGGAACACCGGGGAGCTGTTTTTT
abundance: NA; d_gene: NA; j_gene: TRBJ2-5; v_gene: TRBV18; CDR3aa: CASSPSSPQGETQYF; CDR3nt: TGTGCCAGCTCACCAAGCAGCCCCCAGGGGGAGACCCAGTACTTC
abundance: NA; d_gene: NA; j_gene: TRBJ1-1; v_gene: TRBV28; CDR3aa: CASSLQNTEAFF; CDR3nt: TGTGCCAGCAGTTTACAGAACACTGAAGCTTTCTTT
abundance: NA; d_gene: NA; j_gene: TRBJ2-4; v_gene: TRBV11-2; CDR3aa: CASSLEEFRLGAKNIQYF; CDR3nt: TGTGCCAGCAGCTTAGAGGAGTTCCGGCTTGGGGCCAAAAACATTCAGTACTTC
abundance: NA; d_gene: NA; j_gene: TRBJ2-2; v_gene: TRBV19; CDR3aa: CASRNSSGELFF; CDR3nt: TGTGCCAGTAGAAATTCTAGCGGGGAGCTGTTTTTT
abundance: NA; d_gene: TRBD2; j_gene: TRBJ2-5; v_gene: TRBV5-1; CDR3aa: CASGSIGRAAETQYF; CDR3nt: TGCGCCAGCGGCTCGATCGGGAGGGCCGCGGAGACCCAGTACTTC
abundance: NA; d_gene: TRBD1; j_gene: TRBJ1-3; v_gene: TRBV5-1; CDR3aa: CASSLTGVGNTIYF; CDR3nt: TGCGCCAGCAGCTTGACAGGGGTCGGAAACACCATATATTTT
abundance: NA; d_gene: TRBD1; j_gene: TRBJ2-7; v_gene: TRBV6-1; CDR3aa: CASSPGQVYEQYF; CDR3nt: TGTGCCAGCAGTCCGGGACAGGTCTACGAGCAGTACTTC
abundance: NA; d_gene: NA; j_gene: TRBJ1-2; v_gene: TRBV18; CDR3aa: CASSPDRNGYTF; CDR3nt: TGTGCCAGCTCACCGGACAGAAATGGCTACACCTTC
abundance: NA; d_gene: TRBD2; j_gene: TRBJ2-5; v_gene: TRBV5-1; CDR3aa: CASSPSGNSQETQYF; CDR3nt: TGCGCCAGCAGCCCAAGCGGGAACTCCCAAGAGACCCAGTACTTC
abundance: NA; d_gene: NA; j_gene: TRBJ2-5; v_gene: TRBV2; CDR3aa: CASSRAGVQYF; CDR3nt: TGTGCCAGCAGTCGAGCCGGGGTCCAGTACTTC
abundance: NA; d_gene: NA; j_gene: TRBJ1-5; v_gene: TRBV27; CDR3aa: CASSLSSSQPQHF; CDR3nt: TGTGCCAGCAGTTTATCTAGCAGCCAGCCCCAGCATTTT
abundance: NA; d_gene: NA; j_gene: TRBJ2-7; v_gene: TRBV28; CDR3aa: CASSVWAGIDYEQYF; CDR3nt: TGTGCCAGCTCCGTTTGGGCAGGGATCGACTACGAGCAGTACTTC
abundance: NA; d_gene: NA; j_gene: TRBJ2-7; v_gene: TRBV29-1; CDR3aa: CSVEVREGGYEQYF; CDR3nt: TGCAGCGTTGAAGTGAGGGAGGGGGGGTACGAGCAGTACTTC
abundance: NA; d_gene: TRBD1; j_gene: TRBJ1-2; v_gene: TRBV27; CDR3aa: CASSFDRGFNGYTF; CDR3nt: TGTGCCAGCAGTTTTGACAGGGGTTTCAATGGCTACACCTTC
abundance: NA; d_gene: NA; j_gene: TRBJ1-6; v_gene: TRBV27; CDR3aa: CASQTGLSDSPLHF; CDR3nt: TGTGCCAGTCAAACAGGGTTGTCCGATTCACCCCTCCACTTT
abundance: NA; d_gene: NA; j_gene: TRBJ2-2; v_gene: TRBV29-1; CDR3aa: CSVMRVPGELFF; CDR3nt: TGCAGCGTTATGAGGGTCCCCGGGGAGCTGTTTTTT
abundance: once; d_gene: NA; j_gene: TRBJ1-3; v_gene: TRBV2; CDR3aa: CASKRTGLYGNTIYF; CDR3nt: TGTGCCAGCAAAAGAACAGGGTTGTATGGAAACACCATATATTTT
abundance: NA; d_gene: NA; j_gene: TRBJ2-5; v_gene: TRBV6-2/TRBV6-3; CDR3aa: CASSYRFIETQYF; CDR3nt: TGTGCCAGCAGTTATCGGTTCATTGAGACCCAGTACTTC
abundance: few; d_gene: TRBD2; j_gene: TRBJ2-3; v_gene: TRBV5-1; CDR3aa: CASSLDNTGGDTQYF; CDR3nt: TGCGCCAGCAGCTTGGACAATACGGGAGGGGATACGCAGTATTTT
abundance: once; d_gene: TRBD1; j_gene: TRBJ1-2; v_gene: TRBV29-1; CDR3aa: CSVLGQGAMGYGYTF; CDR3nt: TGCAGCGTTTTAGGACAGGGGGCAATGGGCTATGGCTACACCTTC
abundance: NA; d_gene: TRBD1; j_gene: TRBJ2-7; v_gene: TRBV15; CDR3aa: CATSRPRDRAYLVRDEQYF; CDR3nt: TGTGCCACCAGCAGACCCCGGGACAGGGCTTATCTGGTTCGGGACGAGCAGTACTTC
abundance: NA; d_gene: NA; j_gene: TRBJ2-4; v_gene: TRBV27; CDR3aa: CASSRGNIQYF; CDR3nt: TGTGCCAGCAGTAGGGGAAACATTCAGTACTTC